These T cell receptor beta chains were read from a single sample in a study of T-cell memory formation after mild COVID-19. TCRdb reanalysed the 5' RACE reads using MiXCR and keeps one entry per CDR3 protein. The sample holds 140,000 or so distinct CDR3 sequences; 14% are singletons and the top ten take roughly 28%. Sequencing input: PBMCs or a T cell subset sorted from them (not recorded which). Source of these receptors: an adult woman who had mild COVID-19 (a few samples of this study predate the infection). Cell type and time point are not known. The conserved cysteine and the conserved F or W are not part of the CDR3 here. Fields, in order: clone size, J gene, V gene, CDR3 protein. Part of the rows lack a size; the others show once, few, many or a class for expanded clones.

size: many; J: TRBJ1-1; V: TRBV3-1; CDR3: ASSPFMNTEAF
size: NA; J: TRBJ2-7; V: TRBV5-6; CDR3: ASSSNQGAEQY
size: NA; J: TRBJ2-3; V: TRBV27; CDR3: ASSLGVAGTDTQY
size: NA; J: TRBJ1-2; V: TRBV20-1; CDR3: SARTDRVPGYT
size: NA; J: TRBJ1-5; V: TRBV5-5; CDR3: ASSMGPGHLNQPQH
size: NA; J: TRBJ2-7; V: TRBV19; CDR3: ASSGSGTYEQY
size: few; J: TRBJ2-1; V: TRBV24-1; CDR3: ATSETRNNEQF
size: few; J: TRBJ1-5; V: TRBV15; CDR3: ATSRERGLSNQPQH
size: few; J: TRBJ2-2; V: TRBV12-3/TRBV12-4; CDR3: ASSPYSSANTGELF
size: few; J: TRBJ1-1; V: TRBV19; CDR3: ASSPWMNTEAF
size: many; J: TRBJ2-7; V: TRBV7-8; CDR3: ASSSTGTSGYYEQY
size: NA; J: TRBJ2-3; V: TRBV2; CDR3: ASSEKVWTGGRGDTQY
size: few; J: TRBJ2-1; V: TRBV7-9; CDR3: ASKALGTGGNEQF
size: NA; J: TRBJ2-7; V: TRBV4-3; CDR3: ASSQDTATYEQY
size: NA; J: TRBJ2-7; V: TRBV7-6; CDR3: ASSRLAGGGYEQY
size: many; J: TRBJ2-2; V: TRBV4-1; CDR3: ASSSPQAGELF
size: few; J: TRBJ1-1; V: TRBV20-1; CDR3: SARENTEAF
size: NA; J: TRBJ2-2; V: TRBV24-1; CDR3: ATSDLRTDYTGELF
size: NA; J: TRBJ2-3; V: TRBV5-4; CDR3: ASSARTSGTDTQY
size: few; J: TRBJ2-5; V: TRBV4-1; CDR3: ASSQRTSGAETQY
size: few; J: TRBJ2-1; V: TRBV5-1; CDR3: ASSSARDNYNEQF
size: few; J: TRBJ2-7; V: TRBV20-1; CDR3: SASRTAGVSYEQY
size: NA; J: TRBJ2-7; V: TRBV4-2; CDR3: ASSQVRDSYEQY
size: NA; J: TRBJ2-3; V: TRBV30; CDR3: AWSGREDDGDTQY
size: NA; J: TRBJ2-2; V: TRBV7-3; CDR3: ASSLIGETNTGELF
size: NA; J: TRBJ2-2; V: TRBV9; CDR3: ASSPPVRGFAGELF
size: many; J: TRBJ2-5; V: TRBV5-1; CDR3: ASKLLGWTSQETQY
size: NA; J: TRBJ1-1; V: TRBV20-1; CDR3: SPQYEGLAEAF
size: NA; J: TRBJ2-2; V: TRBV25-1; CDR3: ATSSRGQGSDTGELF
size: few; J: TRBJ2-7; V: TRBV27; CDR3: ASSLTGTDSYEQY
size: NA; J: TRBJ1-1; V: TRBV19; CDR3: ASSGTGEAF
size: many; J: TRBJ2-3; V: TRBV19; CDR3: ATAGGEGPLNTDTQY
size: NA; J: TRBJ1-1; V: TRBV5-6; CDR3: ASRSRREAF
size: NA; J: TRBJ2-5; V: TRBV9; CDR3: ASSETSVRGETQY
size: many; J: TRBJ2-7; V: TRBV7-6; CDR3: ASSFSRDYEQY
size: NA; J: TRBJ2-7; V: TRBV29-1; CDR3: SVEGTSGGAYEQY
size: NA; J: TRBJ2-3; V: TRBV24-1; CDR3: ATSDLTGGGTDTQY
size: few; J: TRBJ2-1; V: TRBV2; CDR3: ASRHPGFEQF
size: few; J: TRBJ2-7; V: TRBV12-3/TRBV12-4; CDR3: ASSSRPSGGLSYEQY
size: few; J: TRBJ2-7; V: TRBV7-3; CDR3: ASSPRRLAGAHLNEQY
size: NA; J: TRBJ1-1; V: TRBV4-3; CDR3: ASSPRLTGGNTEAF
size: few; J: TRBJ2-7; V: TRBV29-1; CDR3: SVEMGGYEQY
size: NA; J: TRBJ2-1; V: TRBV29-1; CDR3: SGTGSSYNEQF
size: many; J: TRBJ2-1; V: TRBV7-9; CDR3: ASSDYFEQF
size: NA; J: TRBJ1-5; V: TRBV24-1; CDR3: ATSDPRQGSLNQPQH